This TCR beta chain is from a study of T cells in Graves' hyperthyroidism and ophthalmopathy. General observations from the study: The authors' 13 V-J model separated ophthalmopathy from stable hyperthyroidism. Most thyroid-expanded clonotypes above 0.001 were also found in blood. Ophthalmopathy got predicted by the model a median roughly 6.1 months before its onset.

There were TCR beta CDR3 regions amplified from RNA transcripts. Initially, a first-round RT-PCR of the TCR CDR3 employed the HTBI primer set. TCRdb reprocessed the multiplex PCR reads with MiXCR, giving one entry per CDR3 protein. The sample yields over 400,000 distinct CDR3 sequences, 20% to 25% seen once. The germline V and J ends were trimmed by 5 bases and 4 bases, with 11 bases remaining between them. The CDR3 is 13 residues long. Germline V gene data show CDR1 as SGHTA and CDR2 as FQGNSA. Regarding this clonotype: Its cognate antigen is unknown.

This chain uses TRBV7-2 with TRBJ2-5; a weak D match, TRBD1 (7 bases). The material sequenced was blood. This receptor was obtained from a woman aged 70-85 years with Graves' ophthalmopathy. DNA of the CDR3: TGTGCCAGCAGCCCTCAGGGGGGAGAGACCCAGTACTTC. It yields the protein CASSPQGGETQYF.